The subject of this entry is one TCR beta chain. Its antigen is not identified. V lost 5 bases and J 0 bases, leaving 11 bases between the germline ends. The CDR3 has 15 residues. CDR1 and CDR2 (germline): MNHNY, SVGAGI (reference sequence). These data come from a study of shared clonotypes between healthy human individuals. Study as a whole: For every donor, three CD4 naive, three CD4 memory, two CD8 naive and one CD8 memory plates were used. Whole-study results and caveats: On the whole, naive subsets had larger estimated richness than memory subsets had.

TCRdb's table, derived via immunoSEQ multiplex PCR, lists solely in-frame clones and lacks some. The sample consists of roughly 2,300,000 clones, around 92% of them appearing once. The TCR comes from a man aged 18 to 30 in good health. Some clones in this sample may be carry-over from other donors' samples. Sequencing was carried out using naive CD4+ T cells from PBMCs. Subset given: CD45RA+ positively selected. V gene TRBV6-6 combines with J gene TRBJ1-3; D is unresolved. CDR3 sequence: CASSPPGSSGNTIYF. DNA of the CDR3: TGTGCCAGCAGTCCCCCGGGGTCCTCTGGAAACACCATATATTTT.